These 17 T cell receptor beta chains originate from one sample sequenced in a study of T cells in Graves' hyperthyroidism and ophthalmopathy. Researchers took RNA transcripts and amplified the TCR beta CDR3 regions from them. In the first-round RT-PCR of the TCR CDR3, the HTBI primer set was used. TCRdb processed the multiplex PCR reads anew with MiXCR; each CDR3 protein has one entry. This table holds about 300,000 distinct CDR3 sequences, 13% found once. Sequencing used blood. These TCRs come from a woman aged 30 to 39 with Graves' hyperthyroidism that later progressed to Graves' ophthalmopathy.

This clonotype was observed at least ten times. This sequence joins TRBV10-3 and TRBJ1-2; 10 bases agree with TRBD1. The CDR3 has 13 amino acids. Losses at the gene ends were 10 bases for V and 4 bases for J; bases not matched to a gene: 6. Germline CDR1 reads ENHRY; CDR2 reads SYGVKD. The CDR3 DNA reads TGTGCCACGACAGGGGGCGCTGGCTATGGCTACACCTTC. This codes for CATTGGAGYGYTF.

The CDR3 here is CASSEGGVAGQAFF. CDR3 in DNA: TGTGCCAGTAGTGAGGGGGGAGTGGCAGGACAAGCTTTCTTT. The rearrangement links TRBV19 to TRBJ1-1; a possible D gene is TRBD1 (6 bases). Per germline, CDR1 LNHDA and CDR2 SQIVND (reference sequence). Trimming removed 5 bases at V and 9 bases at J, with 19 bases between. This CDR3 contains 14 residues.

This clonotype has ten or more counts. The rearrangement uses TRBV4-1 and TRBJ1-2, with D perhaps TRBD1 (6 bases). The germline V gene has CDR1 MGHRA and CDR2 YSYEKL. CDR3 length equals 14 residues. V lost 0 bases to trimming and J lost 4 bases, with 9 bases between them. The CDR3 region has the DNA TGCGCCAGCAGCCAAGATTTGACAGGCTATGGCTACACCTTC. Its translation is CASSQDLTGYGYTF.

At least ten counts were recorded for this clonotype. This rearrangement joins TRBV18 to TRBJ2-5, with TRBD1 matching 7 bases. Germline-derived CDR1 and CDR2 are KGHSH and LQKENI. The V and J ends lost 0 bases and 4 bases, in that order; junction bases with no gene match: 5. The CDR3 is 15 amino acids. The chain's CDR3 is CASSPPGGMGETQYF. In nucleotides, the CDR3 is TGTGCCAGCTCACCACCAGGGGGCATGGGAGAGACCCAGTACTTC.

This clonotype was found many times. The chain is built from TRBV7-3 and TRBJ2-2, with D perhaps TRBD1 or TRBD2 (6 bases each). This CDR3 spans 17 amino acids. Germline V gene sequence: CDR1 SGHTA, CDR2 FQGTGA. Trimming removed 1 base at V and 9 bases at J, with 21 bases between. CDR3 loop: CASSLSGGVRGGRELFF. In nucleotides, the CDR3 is TGTGCCAGCAGCTTAAGTGGCGGGGTCAGGGGCGGCCGGGAGCTGTTTTTT.

This clonotype was seen many times. The gene calls are TRBV12-3 or TRBV12-4 and TRBJ1-6, with D maybe TRBD1 (6 bases). The CDR3 spans 12 residues. Between the trimmed V and J ends, which lost 5 bases and 11 bases, there was a span of 10 bases. In nucleotides, the CDR3 is TGTGCCAGCAGTCCAGGGGAGACACCCCTCCACTTT. Its protein product is CASSPGETPLHF.

The chain is built from TRBV2 and TRBJ2-1, with no clear D. V was clipped by 6 bases and J by 7 bases, with 10 bases between them. This CDR3 comprises 12 residues. Germline values: CDR1 SNHLY, CDR2 FYNNEI. The CDR3 nucleotides are TGTGCCAGCAGCGGGTTTGAAAATGAGCAGTTCTTC. It is translated as CASSGFENEQFF.

The table lists this clonotype with many counts. This chain uses TRBV6-1 with TRBJ2-3; D gene uncertain. Trimming pared 7 bases from V and 0 bases from J, leaving 14 bases between. Germline CDR1 MNHNS, CDR2 SASEGT. The CDR3 consists of 15 residues. This CDR3 reads CASTLAPTSTDTQYF. CDR3 coding DNA: TGTGCCAGCACCTTGGCCCCTACTAGCACAGATACGCAGTATTTT.

This rearrangement joins TRBV4-1 to TRBJ2-5; 13 nucleotides match TRBD2. Germline-derived CDR1 and CDR2 are MGHRA and YSYEKL. Trimming removed 1 base from V and 5 bases from J; junction bases left unmatched: 7. The CDR3 covers 17 residues. The CDR3 sequence: CASSQVSLAGGRETQYF. Here the CDR3 DNA reads TGCGCCAGCAGCCAAGTATCACTAGCGGGAGGGCGGGAGACCCAGTACTTC.

Ten or more counts support this clonotype. The chain employs TRBV12-3 or TRBV12-4 and TRBJ2-7; 8 bases agree with TRBD1. The length of the CDR3 is 14 residues. V was clipped by 5 bases and J by 3 bases; unmatched bases: 6. The chain's CDR3 is CASSPDGTGYEQYF. The CDR3 DNA reads as TGTGCCAGCAGTCCAGATGGGACAGGCTACGAGCAGTACTTC.

The CDR3 nucleotides are TGTGCCAGCAGCGTGAGCGGGAACTCCTACAATGAGCAGTTCTTC. Translating it yields CASSVSGNSYNEQFF. V gene TRBV9 combines with J gene TRBJ2-1, with 7 bases fitting TRBD2. In germline, CDR1 is SGDLS, CDR2 YYNGEE. CDR3 size: 15 residues. V shed 2 bases and J 0 bases; nucleotides not matched to a gene: 2.

This clonotype was picked up many times. The V gene is TRBV28, the J gene TRBJ2-3; D possibly uses TRBD1 or TRBD2 (5 bases each). The CDR3 runs to 16 residues. V was pared by 6 bases and J by 6 bases, with 22 bases between. Germline CDR1 and CDR2: MDHEN and SYDVKM. The CDR3 region has the DNA TGTGCCAGCAGCCCCACTAGGGGCCCCCGTGGGGATACGCAGTATTTT. Its protein is CASSPTRGPRGDTQYF.

This sequence joins TRBV7-9 and TRBJ1-2; 8 positions match TRBD1. The CDR3 sequence is 11 residues long. CDR1 is SEHNR and CDR2 is FQNEAQ in the germline V gene (reference sequence). J lost 7 bases, V lost 11 bases, and 6 bases had no gene match. The CDR3 DNA is TGTGCCGCGGGACAGGAGGTTGGCTACACCTTC. Its protein is CAAGQEVGYTF.

This clonotype was observed many times. The chain links TRBV28 to TRBJ2-3; possibly TRBD1 for D (5 bases). Between the trimmed V and J ends, which lost 6 bases and 1 base, there was a span of 14 bases. CDR3 length: 15 amino acids. Germline lookup yields CDR1 MDHEN and CDR2 SYDVKM. The CDR3: CASSQDRRGTDTQYF. DNA of the CDR3: TGTGCCAGCAGCCAAGACAGAAGGGGCACAGATACGCAGTATTTT.

The sample holds many counts of this clonotype. The rearrangement links TRBV4-1 to TRBJ2-7; 7 nucleotides line up with TRBD2. This CDR3 has 14 residues. Germline values: CDR1 MGHRA, CDR2 YSYEKL. V lost 3 bases, J lost 7 bases, and 9 bases stayed unmatched. CDR3 coding DNA: TGCGCCAGCAGCCACGGCGGGAGAGCGGAGGAGCAGTACTTC. It translates to CASSHGGRAEEQYF.

This clonotype was seen a few times. The chain links TRBV29-1 to TRBJ2-2; D might be TRBD1 or TRBD2, each matching 6 bases. The CDR3 is 14 amino acids. The germline V gene encodes CDR1 SQVTM and CDR2 ANQGSEA. The CDR3 coding sequence is TGCAGTCGAAGTAGGGGGGAGAACACCGGGGAGCTGTTTTTT. This gives the protein CSRSRGENTGELFF.

Many counts were recorded for this clonotype. The chain employs TRBV18 and TRBJ2-7, with 8 bases lining up with TRBD1. The CDR3 covers 13 residues. V gave up 8 bases and J gave up 5 bases; unmatched junction bases: 8. Germline CDR1 KGHSH, CDR2 LQKENI. CDR3 sequence: CASRTGRMDEQYF. As DNA, the CDR3 is TGTGCCAGCCGGACAGGGCGGATGGACGAGCAGTACTTC.